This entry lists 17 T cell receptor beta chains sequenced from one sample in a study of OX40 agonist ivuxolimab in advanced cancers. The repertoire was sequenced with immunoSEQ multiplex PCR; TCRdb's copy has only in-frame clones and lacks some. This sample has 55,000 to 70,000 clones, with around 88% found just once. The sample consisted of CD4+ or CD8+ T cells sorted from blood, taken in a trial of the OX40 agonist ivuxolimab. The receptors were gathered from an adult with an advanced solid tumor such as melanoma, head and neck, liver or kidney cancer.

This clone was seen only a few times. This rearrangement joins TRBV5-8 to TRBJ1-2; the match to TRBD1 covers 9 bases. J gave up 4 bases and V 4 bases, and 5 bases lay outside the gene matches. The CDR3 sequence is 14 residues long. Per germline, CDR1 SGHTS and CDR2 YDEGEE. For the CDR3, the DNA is TGTGCCAGCAGCCCGGACAGGGGAACCTATGGCTACACCTTC. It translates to CASSPDRGTYGYTF.

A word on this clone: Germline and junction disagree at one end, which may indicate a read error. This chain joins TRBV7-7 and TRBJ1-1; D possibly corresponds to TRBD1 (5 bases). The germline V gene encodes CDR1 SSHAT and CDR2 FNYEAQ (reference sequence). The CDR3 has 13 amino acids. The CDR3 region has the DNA TGTGCTAGCAGCCCAGGGTTGGACACTGAAGCTTTCTTT. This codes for CASSPGLDTEAFF.

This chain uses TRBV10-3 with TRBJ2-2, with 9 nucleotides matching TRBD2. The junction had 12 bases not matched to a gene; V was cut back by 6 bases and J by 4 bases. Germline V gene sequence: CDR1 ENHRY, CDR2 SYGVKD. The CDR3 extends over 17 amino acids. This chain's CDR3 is CAISRASGGSATGELFF. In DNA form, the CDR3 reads TGTGCCATCAGCCGGGCGAGCGGGGGGAGTGCCACCGGGGAGCTGTTTTTT.

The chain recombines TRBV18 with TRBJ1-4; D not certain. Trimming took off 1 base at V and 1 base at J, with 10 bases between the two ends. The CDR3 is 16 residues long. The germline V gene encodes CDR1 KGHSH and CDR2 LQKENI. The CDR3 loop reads CASSPRGDGTNEKLFF. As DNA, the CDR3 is TGTGCCAGCTCACCACGCGGAGACGGAACTAATGAAAAACTGTTTTTT.

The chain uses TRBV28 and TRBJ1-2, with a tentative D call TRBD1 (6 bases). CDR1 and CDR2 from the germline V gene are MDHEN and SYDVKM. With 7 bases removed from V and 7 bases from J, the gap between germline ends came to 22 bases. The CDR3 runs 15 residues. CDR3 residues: CASTEDSRRGAGYTF. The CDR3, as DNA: TGTGCCAGCACCGAGGACAGTCGAAGGGGGGCTGGCTACACCTTC.

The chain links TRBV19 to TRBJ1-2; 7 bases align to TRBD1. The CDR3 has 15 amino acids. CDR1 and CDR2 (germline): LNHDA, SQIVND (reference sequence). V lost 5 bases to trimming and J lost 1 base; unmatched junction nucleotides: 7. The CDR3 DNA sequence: TGTGCCAGTAGTCTAGGACAGGACTTTAACTATGGCTACACCTTC. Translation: CASSLGQDFNYGYTF.

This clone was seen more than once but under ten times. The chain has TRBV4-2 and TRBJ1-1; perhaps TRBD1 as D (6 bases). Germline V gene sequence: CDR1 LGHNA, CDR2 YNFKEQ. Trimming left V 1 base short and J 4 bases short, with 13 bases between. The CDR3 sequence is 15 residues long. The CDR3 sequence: CASSQAEGGGTEAFF. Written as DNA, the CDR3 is TGTGCCAGCAGCCAAGCAGAGGGGGGGGGCACTGAAGCTTTCTTT.

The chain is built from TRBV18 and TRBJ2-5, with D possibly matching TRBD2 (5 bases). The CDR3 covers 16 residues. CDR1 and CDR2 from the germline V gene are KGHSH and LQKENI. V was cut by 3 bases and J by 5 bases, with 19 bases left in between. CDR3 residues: CASSPIPGGSGETQYF. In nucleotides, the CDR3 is TGTGCCAGCTCACCTATTCCGGGTGGCTCGGGGGAGACCCAGTACTTC.

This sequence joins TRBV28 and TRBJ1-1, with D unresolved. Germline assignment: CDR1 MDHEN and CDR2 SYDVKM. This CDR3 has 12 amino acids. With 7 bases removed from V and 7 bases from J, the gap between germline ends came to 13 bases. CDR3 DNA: TGTGCCAGCACGGGAGTCGGTATTGAAGCTTTCTTT. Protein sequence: CASTGVGIEAFF.

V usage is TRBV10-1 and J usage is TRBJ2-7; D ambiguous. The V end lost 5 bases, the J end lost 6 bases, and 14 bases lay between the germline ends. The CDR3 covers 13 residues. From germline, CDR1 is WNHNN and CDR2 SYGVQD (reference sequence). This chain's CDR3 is CASSNLTACEQYF. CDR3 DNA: TGCGCCAGCAGTAACTTGACCGCGTGCGAGCAGTACTTC.

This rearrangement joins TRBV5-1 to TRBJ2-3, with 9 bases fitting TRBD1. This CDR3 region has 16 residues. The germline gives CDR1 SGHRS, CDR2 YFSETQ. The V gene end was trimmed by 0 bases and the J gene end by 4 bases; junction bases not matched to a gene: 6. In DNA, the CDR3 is TGCGCCAGCAGCTTGGCAACAGGGGGCGGGTCAGATACGCAGTATTTT. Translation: CASSLATGGGSDTQYF.

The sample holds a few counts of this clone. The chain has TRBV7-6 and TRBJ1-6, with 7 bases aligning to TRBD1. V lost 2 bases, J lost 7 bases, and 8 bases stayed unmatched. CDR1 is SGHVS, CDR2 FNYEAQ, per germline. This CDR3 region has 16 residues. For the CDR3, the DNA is TGTGCCAGCAGCTTAAGACAGGGTATAGAAAATTCACCCCTCCACTTT. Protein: CASSLRQGIENSPLHF.

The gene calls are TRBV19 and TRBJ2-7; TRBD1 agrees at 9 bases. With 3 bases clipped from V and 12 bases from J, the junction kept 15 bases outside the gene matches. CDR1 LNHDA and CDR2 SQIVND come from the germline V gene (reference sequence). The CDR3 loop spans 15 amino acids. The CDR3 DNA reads TGTGCCAGTAGTATGCCGGGACAGGGAATAATACGGCCGTACTTC. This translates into CASSMPGQGIIRPYF.

This chain's CDR3 is CASSSGDGQETQYF. CDR3 sequence (DNA): TGTGCCAGCAGCTCCGGGGACGGACAAGAGACCCAGTACTTC. This rearrangement joins TRBV7-2 to TRBJ2-5; either TRBD1 or TRBD2 may supply D (5 bases each). Germline values: CDR1 SGHTA, CDR2 FQGNSA. V was shortened by 4 bases and J by 2 bases, with 11 bases between the two germline ends. The CDR3 loop spans 14 amino acids.

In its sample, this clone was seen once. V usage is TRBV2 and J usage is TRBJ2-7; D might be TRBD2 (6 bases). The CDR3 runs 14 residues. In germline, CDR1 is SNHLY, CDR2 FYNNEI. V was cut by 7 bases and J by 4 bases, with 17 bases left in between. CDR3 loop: CASMLEGGSYEQYF. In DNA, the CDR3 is TGTGCCAGCATGCTGGAGGGTGGGAGTTACGAGCAGTACTTC.

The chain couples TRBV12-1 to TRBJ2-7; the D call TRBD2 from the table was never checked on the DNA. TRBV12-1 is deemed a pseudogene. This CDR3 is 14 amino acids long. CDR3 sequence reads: CASSCGLTSYEQYF. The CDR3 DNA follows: TGTGCCAGCAGCTGCGGACTGACTTCCTACGAGCAGTACTTC.

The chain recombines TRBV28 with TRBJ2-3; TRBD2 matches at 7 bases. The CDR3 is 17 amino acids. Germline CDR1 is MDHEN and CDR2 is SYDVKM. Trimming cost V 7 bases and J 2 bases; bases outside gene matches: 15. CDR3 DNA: TGTGCCAGCAATCTCGCGGGGGTGCGGGGGTCCACAGATACGCAGTATTTT. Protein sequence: CASNLAGVRGSTDTQYF.